This entry lists 15 T cell receptor beta chains sequenced from one sample in a study of blood T cell repertoires in COVID-19. This table comes from immunoSEQ multiplex PCR, and its TCRdb copy is limited to in-frame clones, with some not included. The top ten hold under 2% of the sample, which has fewer than 350,000 clones, around 85% seen once. Sequences were obtained from PBMCs or T cells enriched from blood (not recorded which). The receptors were gathered from a woman in her 30s who had been exposed to COVID-19.

The chain is built from TRBV27 and TRBJ1-2; D unclear. The CDR3 spans 13 residues. The germline V gene has CDR1 MNHEY and CDR2 SMNVEV (reference sequence). Trimming stripped 5 bases from V and 1 base from J, with 8 bases between. In DNA, the CDR3 is TGTGCCAGCAGTCGTTTTTTTAACTATGGCTACACCTTC. Protein product: CASSRFFNYGYTF.

This clone was recorded only once. J is TRBJ2-7 and V is TRBV2; 9 bases are a match to TRBD1. Germline lookup yields CDR1 SNHLY and CDR2 FYNNEI. V lost 0 bases and J lost 4; bases outside the gene matches: 7. The CDR3 consists of 16 residues. The CDR3 nucleotides read TGTGCCAGCAGTGAAGCGCTTGGGACAGGGAGGTACGAGCAGTACTTC. Translating gives CASSEALGTGRYEQYF.

The chain combines TRBV6-5 with TRBJ1-1; perhaps TRBD1 as D (5 bases). The CDR3 is 14 amino acids. The V and J ends lost 0 bases and 4 bases respectively, with 9 bases between them. Per germline, CDR1 MNHEY and CDR2 SVGAGI. In DNA form, the CDR3 reads TGTGCCAGCAGTTACTCGACAGCCCCCACTGAAGCTTTCTTT. This gives the protein CASSYSTAPTEAFF.

The gene calls are TRBV27 and TRBJ1-5, with D unclear. The CDR3 covers 16 residues. Trimming took 6 bases from V and 6 from J, leaving 21 bases between them. The germline V gene has CDR1 MNHEY and CDR2 SMNVEV (reference sequence). The CDR3 loop reads CASRPTFPGEGQPQHF. DNA of the CDR3: TGTGCCAGCAGACCCACCTTTCCGGGCGAGGGTCAGCCCCAGCATTTT.

The chain recombines TRBV28 with TRBJ2-5; 8 nucleotides line up with TRBD1. Trimming cost V 5 bases and J 5 bases; bases outside gene matches: 4. This CDR3 region has 13 residues. Germline V gives CDR1 MDHEN, CDR2 SYDVKM. In nucleotides, the CDR3 is TGTGCCAGCAGTCCCGGGGACAGGGAGACCCAGTACTTC. It specifies CASSPGDRETQYF.

The genes are TRBV21-1 and TRBJ2-2; whether TRBD2, the table's D call, matches the DNA was not checked. TRBV21-1 corresponds to a pseudogene. The CDR3 contains 16 residues. CDR3 DNA sequence: TGTGCCAGCAGCAGGCGGGAGCCCGGGACGTCCGGGGAGCTGTTTTTT. Amino acid sequence: CASSRREPGTSGELFF.

The rearrangement joins TRBV11-2 to TRBJ1-1, with unresolved D. CDR1 SGHAT and CDR2 FQNNGV come from the germline V gene. CDR3 length equals 13 residues. Trimming removed 7 bases at V and 4 bases at J, with 13 bases between. The DNA of the CDR3 is TGTGCCAGCAATATGGGCCCCGCCACTGAAGCTTTCTTT. Translating gives CASNMGPATEAFF.

The chain couples TRBV7-9 to TRBJ1-4; 8 positions agree with TRBD1. The CDR3 runs to 15 residues. Germline trimming cut 1 base from V and 6 bases from J; bases unmatched to any gene: 4. Germline V gene lookup returns CDR1 SEHNR and CDR2 FQNEAQ (reference sequence). The CDR3 sequence is CASSLVGRGHEKLFF. CDR3 nucleotides: TGTGCCAGCAGCTTAGTCGGCAGGGGGCATGAAAAACTGTTTTTT.

J is TRBJ1-6 and V is TRBV28; D uncertain. Germline V lookup: CDR1 MDHEN, CDR2 SYDVKM. V lost 3 bases, J lost 9 bases, and 12 bases lay in between. The CDR3 loop spans 14 amino acids. The CDR3 region has the DNA TGTGCCAGCAGTTTCAGGATAACAAGTTCACCCCTCCACTTT. It yields the protein CASSFRITSSPLHF. The entire variable domain, with the rest obtained from reference TRBV28 and TRBJ1-6, is as follows: DVKVTQSSRYLVKRTGEKVFLECVQDMDHENMFWYRQDPGLGLRLIYFSYDVKMKEKGDIPEGYSVSREKKERFSLILESASTNQTSMYLCASSFRITSSPLHFGNGTRLTVT.

The chain carries TRBV20-1 and TRBJ1-4; D remains unclear. Per germline, CDR1 DFQATT and CDR2 SNEGSKA (reference sequence). Trimming pared 5 bases from V and 7 bases from J, leaving 8 bases between. The CDR3 consists of 11 residues. The CDR3 nucleotides read TGCAGTGCTGGTTCGGGTGAAAAACTGTTTTTT. It yields the protein CSAGSGEKLFF.

This sequence joins TRBV6-5 and TRBJ2-2, with D perhaps matching TRBD2 (6 bases). Trimming left V 11 bases short and J 2 bases short, with 12 bases between. The CDR3 is 13 residues long. Germline V gene data show CDR1 as MNHEY and CDR2 as SVGAGI. CDR3 nucleotides: TGTGCCGGGCGGGACCCTAACACCGGGGAGCTGTTTTTT. It is translated as CAGRDPNTGELFF.

A few counts support this clone. Additional DNA sequences in this sample encode the identical CDR3. The V gene is TRBV2, the J gene TRBJ2-7, with no clear D. The CDR3 has 13 residues. CDR1 SNHLY and CDR2 FYNNEI come from the germline V gene. Trimming left V 0 bases short and J 3 bases short, with 6 bases between. The CDR3 here is CASSEARRYEQYF. As DNA, the CDR3 is TGTGCCAGCAGTGAAGCGAGGCGCTACGAGCAGTACTTC.

This clone appeared a single time. The V and J genes are TRBV2 and TRBJ2-7, with a possible D match to TRBD2 (7 bases). Germline CDR1 and CDR2: SNHLY and FYNNEI. The CDR3 runs to 13 residues. V shed 8 bases and J shed 6 bases, with 17 bases lying between them. The CDR3: CASAPEGGREQYF. For the CDR3, the DNA is TGTGCCAGCGCTCCGGAGGGGGGGCGCGAGCAGTACTTC. Filled out from reference TRBV2 and TRBJ2-7, the complete variable domain reads EPEVTQTPSHQVTQMGQEVILRCVPISNHLYFYWYRQILGQKVEFLVSFYNNEISEKSEIFDDQFSVERPDGSNFTLKIRSTKLEDSAMYFCASAPEGGREQYFGPGTRLTVT.

The V and J genes are TRBV5-1 and TRBJ1-6; weak D call: TRBD1 (6 bases). Trimming took 2 bases from V and 7 from J, leaving 19 bases between them. There are 17 residues in the CDR3. The germline V gene has CDR1 SGHRS and CDR2 YFSETQ. The CDR3 here is CASSFGPRTGPNSPLHF. The CDR3 DNA sequence: TGCGCCAGCAGCTTTGGACCCCGTACAGGGCCGAATTCACCCCTCCACTTT. The variable domain in full, completed from reference TRBV5-1 and TRBJ1-6, reads KAGVTQTPRYLIKTRGQQVTLSCSPISGHRSVSWYQQTPGQGLQFLFEYFSETQRNKGNFPGRFSGRQFSNSRSEMNVSTLELGDSALYLCASSFGPRTGPNSPLHFGNGTRLTVT.

In its sample, this clone was seen a few times. The chain employs TRBV7-3 and TRBJ2-1; 7 bases line up with TRBD2. Germline CDR1 is SGHTA and CDR2 is FQGTGA. V gave up 2 bases and J gave up 9 bases; unmatched junction bases: 7. This CDR3 has 14 amino acids. The CDR3 DNA follows: TGTGCCAGCAGCTTAGTGGGAGGCGGGGGTGAGCAGTTCTTC. It codes for CASSLVGGGGEQFF.